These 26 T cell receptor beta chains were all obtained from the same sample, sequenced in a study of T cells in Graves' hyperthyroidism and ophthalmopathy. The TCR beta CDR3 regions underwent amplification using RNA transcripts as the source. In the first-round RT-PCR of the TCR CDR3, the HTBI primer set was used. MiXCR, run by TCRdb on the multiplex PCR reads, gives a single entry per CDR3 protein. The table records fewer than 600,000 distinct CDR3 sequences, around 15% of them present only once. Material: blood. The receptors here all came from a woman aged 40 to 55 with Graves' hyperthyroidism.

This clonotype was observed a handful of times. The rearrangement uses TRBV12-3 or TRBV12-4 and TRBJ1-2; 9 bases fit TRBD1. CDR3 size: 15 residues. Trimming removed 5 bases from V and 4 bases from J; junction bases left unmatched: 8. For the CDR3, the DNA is TGTGCCAGCAGTCGTGGGACAGGGCGGCTCTATGGCTACACCTTC. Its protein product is CASSRGTGRLYGYTF.

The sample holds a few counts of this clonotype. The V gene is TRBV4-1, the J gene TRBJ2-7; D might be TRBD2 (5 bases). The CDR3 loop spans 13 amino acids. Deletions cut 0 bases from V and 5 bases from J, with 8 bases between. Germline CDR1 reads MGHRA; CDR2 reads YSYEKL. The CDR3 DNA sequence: TGCGCCAGCAGCCAAGATTTCGGGGACGAGCAGTACTTC. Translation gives CASSQDFGDEQYF.

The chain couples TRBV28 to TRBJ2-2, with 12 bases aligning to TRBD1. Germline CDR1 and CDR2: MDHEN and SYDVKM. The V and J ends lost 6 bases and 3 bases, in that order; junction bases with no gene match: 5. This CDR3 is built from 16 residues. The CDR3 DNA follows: TGTGCCAGCAGATCCGGGACAGGGGGCGACACCGGGGAGCTGTTTTTT. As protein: CASRSGTGGDTGELFF.

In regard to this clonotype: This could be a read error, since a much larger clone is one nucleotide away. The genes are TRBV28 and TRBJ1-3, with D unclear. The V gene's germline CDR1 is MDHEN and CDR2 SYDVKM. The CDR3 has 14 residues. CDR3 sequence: CASILWGGGNTIYF. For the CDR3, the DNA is TGTGCCAGCATTTTATGGGGAGGTGGAAACACCATATATTTT.

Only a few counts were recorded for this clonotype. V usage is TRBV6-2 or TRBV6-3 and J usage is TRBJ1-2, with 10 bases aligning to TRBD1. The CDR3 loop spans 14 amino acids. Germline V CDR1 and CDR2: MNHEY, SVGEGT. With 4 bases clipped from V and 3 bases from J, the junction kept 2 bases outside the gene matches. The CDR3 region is CASSLTGGHYGYTF. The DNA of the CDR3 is TGTGCCAGCAGTTTGACAGGGGGCCACTATGGCTACACCTTC.

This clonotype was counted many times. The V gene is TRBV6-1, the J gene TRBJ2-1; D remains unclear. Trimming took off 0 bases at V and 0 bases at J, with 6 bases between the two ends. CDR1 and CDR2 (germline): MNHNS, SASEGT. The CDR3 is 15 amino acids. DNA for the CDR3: TGTGCCAGCAGTGAAGCAGATAGCTCCTACAATGAGCAGTTCTTC. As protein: CASSEADSSYNEQFF.

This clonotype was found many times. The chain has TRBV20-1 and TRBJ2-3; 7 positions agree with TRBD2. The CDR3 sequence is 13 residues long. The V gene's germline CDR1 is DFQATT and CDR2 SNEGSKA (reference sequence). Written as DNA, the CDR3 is TGCACCGGGGCTAGCGGTTACACAGATACGCAGTATTTT. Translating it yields CTGASGYTDTQYF.

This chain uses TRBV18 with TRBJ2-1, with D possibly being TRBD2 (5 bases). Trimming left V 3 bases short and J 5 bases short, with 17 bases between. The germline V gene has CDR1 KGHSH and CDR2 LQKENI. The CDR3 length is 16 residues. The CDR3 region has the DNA TGTGCCAGCTCACCGAGGAACGGGGTGAGGGACAATGAGCAGTTCTTC. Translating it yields CASSPRNGVRDNEQFF.

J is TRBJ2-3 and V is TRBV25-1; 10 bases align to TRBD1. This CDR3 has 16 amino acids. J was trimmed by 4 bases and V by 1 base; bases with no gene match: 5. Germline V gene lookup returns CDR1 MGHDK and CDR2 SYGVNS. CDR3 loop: CASSESGTGDADTQYF. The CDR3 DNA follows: TGTGCCAGCAGTGAATCGGGGACAGGGGACGCAGATACGCAGTATTTT.

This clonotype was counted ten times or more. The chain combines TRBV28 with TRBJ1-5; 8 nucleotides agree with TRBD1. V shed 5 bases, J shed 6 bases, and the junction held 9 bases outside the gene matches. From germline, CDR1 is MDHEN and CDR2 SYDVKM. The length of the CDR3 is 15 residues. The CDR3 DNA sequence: TGTGCCAGCAGTATATCGACAGGGGAAAGTCAGCCCCAGCATTTT. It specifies CASSISTGESQPQHF. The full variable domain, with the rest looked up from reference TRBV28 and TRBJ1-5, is DVKVTQSSRYLVKRTGEKVFLECVQDMDHENMFWYRQDPGLGLRLIYFSYDVKMKEKGDIPEGYSVSREKKERFSLILESASTNQTSMYLCASSISTGESQPQHFGDGTRLSIL.

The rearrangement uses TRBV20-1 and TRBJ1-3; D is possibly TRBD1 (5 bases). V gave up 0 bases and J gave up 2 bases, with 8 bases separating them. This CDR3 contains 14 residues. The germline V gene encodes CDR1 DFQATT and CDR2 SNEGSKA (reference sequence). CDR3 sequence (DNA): TGCAGTGCTAGAGATGAAGGGGCTGGAAACACCATATATTTT. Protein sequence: CSARDEGAGNTIYF.

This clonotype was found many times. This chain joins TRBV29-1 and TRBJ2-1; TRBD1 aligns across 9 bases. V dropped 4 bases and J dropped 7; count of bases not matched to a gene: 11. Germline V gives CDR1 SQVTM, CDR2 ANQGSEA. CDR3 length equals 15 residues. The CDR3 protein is CSVGIRTGVPNEQFF. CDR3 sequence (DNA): TGCAGCGTTGGCATCCGGACAGGGGTACCGAATGAGCAGTTCTTC.

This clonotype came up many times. The CDR3 spells CASSTAHRGYNEQFF. The CDR3 region has the DNA TGTGCCAGTAGTACGGCCCATCGGGGGTACAATGAGCAGTTCTTC. The chain is built from TRBV19 and TRBJ2-1; possible D gene TRBD2, 6 bases. Trimming shortened V by 4 bases and J by 4 bases, and 14 bases separated the two germline ends. Looked up from germline, CDR1 is LNHDA and CDR2 is SQIVND (reference sequence). The CDR3 covers 15 residues.

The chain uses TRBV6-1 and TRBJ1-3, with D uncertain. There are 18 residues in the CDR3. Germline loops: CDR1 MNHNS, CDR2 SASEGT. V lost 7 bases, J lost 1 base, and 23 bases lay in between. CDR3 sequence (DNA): TGTGCCAGCACTCCGAGGGTAGGAGAGAGGCTGTCTGGAAACACCATATATTTT. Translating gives CASTPRVGERLSGNTIYF.

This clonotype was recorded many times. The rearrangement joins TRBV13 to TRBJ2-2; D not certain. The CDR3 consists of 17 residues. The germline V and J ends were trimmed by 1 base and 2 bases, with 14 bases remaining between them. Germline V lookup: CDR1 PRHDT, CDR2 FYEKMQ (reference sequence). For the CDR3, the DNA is TGTGCCAGCAGCTTAGAGAGAGGCGTGGCTAACACCGGGGAGCTGTTTTTT. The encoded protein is CASSLERGVANTGELFF. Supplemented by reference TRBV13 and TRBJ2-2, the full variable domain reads AAGVIQSPRHLIKEKRETATLKCYPIPRHDTVYWYQQGPGQDPQFLISFYEKMQSDKGSIPDRFSAQQFSDYHSELNMSSLELGDSALYFCASSLERGVANTGELFFGEGSRLTVL.

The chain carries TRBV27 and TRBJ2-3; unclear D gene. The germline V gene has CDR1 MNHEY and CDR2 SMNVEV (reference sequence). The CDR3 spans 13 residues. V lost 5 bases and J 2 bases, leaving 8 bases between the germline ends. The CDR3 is CASSRLYTDTQYF. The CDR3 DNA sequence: TGTGCCAGCAGTCGACTCTACACAGATACGCAGTATTTT.

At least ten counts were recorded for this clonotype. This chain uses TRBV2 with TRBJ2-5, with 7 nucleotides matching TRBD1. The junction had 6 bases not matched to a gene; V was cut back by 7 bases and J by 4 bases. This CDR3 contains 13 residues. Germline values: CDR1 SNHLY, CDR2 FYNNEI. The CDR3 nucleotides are TGTGCCAGCATGAGGGACAGACGAGAGACCCAGTACTTC. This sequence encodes CASMRDRRETQYF.

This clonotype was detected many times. CDR3 nucleotide sequence: TGTGCCAGCAGTTACTCCGGGACAGTCTATGGCTACACCTTC. It yields the protein CASSYSGTVYGYTF. This rearrangement joins TRBV6-5 to TRBJ1-2; 7 bases match TRBD1. The CDR3 is 14 residues long. The V gene end was trimmed by 0 bases and the J gene end by 4 bases; junction bases not matched to a gene: 2. The germline V gene has CDR1 MNHEY and CDR2 SVGAGI.

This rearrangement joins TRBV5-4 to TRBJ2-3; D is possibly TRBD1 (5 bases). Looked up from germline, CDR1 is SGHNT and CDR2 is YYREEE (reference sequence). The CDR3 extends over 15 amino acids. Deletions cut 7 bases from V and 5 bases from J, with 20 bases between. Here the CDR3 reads CASHKLGQGEDTQYF. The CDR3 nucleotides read TGTGCCAGCCATAAGTTAGGGCAGGGTGAAGATACGCAGTATTTT.

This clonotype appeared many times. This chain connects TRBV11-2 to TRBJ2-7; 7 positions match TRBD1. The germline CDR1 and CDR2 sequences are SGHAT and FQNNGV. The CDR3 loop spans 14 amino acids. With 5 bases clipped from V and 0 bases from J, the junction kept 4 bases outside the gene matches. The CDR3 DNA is TGTGCCAGCAGCACCGGGACAGACTCCTACGAGCAGTACTTC. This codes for CASSTGTDSYEQYF.

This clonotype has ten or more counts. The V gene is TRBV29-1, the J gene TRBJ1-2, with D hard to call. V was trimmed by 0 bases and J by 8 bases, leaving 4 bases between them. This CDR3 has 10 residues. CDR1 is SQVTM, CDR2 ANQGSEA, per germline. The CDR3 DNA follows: TGCAGCGTTGAAGAGGGCGGCTACACCTTC. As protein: CSVEEGGYTF. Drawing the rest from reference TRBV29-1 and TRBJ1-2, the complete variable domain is SAVISQKPSRDICQRGTSLTIQCQVDSQVTMMFWYRQQPGQSLTLIATANQGSEATYESGFVIDKFPISRPNLTFSTLTVSNMSPEDSSIYLCSVEEGGYTFGSGTRLTVV.

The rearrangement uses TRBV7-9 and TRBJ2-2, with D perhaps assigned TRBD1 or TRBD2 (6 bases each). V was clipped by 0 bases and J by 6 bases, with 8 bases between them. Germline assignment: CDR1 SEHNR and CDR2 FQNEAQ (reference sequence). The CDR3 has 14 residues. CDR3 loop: CASSLAGGAGELFF. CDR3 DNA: TGTGCCAGCAGCTTAGCCGGGGGCGCCGGGGAGCTGTTTTTT. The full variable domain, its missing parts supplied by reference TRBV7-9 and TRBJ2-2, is DTGVSQNPRHKITKRGQNVTFRCDPISEHNRLYWYRQTLGQGPEFLTYFQNEAQLEKSRLLSDRFSAERPKGSFSTLEIQRTEQGDSAMYLCASSLAGGAGELFFGEGSRLTVL.

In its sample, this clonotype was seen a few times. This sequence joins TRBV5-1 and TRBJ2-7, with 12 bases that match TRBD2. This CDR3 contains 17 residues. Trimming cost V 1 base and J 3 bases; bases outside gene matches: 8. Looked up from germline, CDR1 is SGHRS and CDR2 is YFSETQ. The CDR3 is CASSLMTSGRGGYEQYF. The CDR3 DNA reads TGCGCCAGCAGCTTGATGACTAGCGGGAGAGGGGGCTACGAGCAGTACTTC. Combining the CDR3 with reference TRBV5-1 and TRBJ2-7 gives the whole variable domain KAGVTQTPRYLIKTRGQQVTLSCSPISGHRSVSWYQQTPGQGLQFLFEYFSETQRNKGNFPGRFSGRQFSNSRSEMNVSTLELGDSALYLCASSLMTSGRGGYEQYFGPGTRLTVT.

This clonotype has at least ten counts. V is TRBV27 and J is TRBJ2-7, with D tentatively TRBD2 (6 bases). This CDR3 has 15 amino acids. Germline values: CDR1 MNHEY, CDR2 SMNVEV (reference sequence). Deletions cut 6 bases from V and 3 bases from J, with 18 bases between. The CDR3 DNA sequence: TGTGCCAGCAGACCCAGCGGAGGGGAGTACTACGAGCAGTACTTC. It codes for CASRPSGGEYYEQYF.

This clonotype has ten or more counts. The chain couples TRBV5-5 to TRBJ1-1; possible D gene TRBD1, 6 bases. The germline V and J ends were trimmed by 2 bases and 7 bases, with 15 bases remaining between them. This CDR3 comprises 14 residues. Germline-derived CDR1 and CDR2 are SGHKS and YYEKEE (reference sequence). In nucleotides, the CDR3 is TGTGCCAGCAGCTTATTACAGGGTAAAGTTGAAGCTTTCTTT. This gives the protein CASSLLQGKVEAFF. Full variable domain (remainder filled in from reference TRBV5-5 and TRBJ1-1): DAGVTQSPTHLIKTRGQQVTLRCSPISGHKSVSWYQQVLGQGPQFIFQYYEKEERGRGNFPDRFSARQFPNYSSELNVNALLLGDSALYLCASSLLQGKVEAFFGQGTRLTVV.

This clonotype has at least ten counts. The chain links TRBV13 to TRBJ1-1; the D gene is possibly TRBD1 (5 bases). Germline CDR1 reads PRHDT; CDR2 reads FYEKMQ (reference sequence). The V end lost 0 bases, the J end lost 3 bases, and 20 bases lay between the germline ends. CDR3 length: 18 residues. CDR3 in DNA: TGTGCCAGCAGCTTAGGAGTTGCGGGGCAAAGTTTATACACTGAAGCTTTCTTT. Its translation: CASSLGVAGQSLYTEAFF.